The TCR beta chain under discussion was sequenced for a study of T cell responses to AZD1222 COVID-19 vaccine. CDR1 and CDR2 (germline): PRHDT, FYEKMQ (reference sequence). The V end lost 2 bases, the J end lost 6 bases, and 14 bases lay between the germline ends. This CDR3 has 14 amino acids. Libraries were prepared by immunoSEQ multiplex PCR; TCRdb keeps only in-frame clonotypes and omits some of them. The sample carries tens of thousands of clones, 80% to 90% recorded once. This specimen consisted of peripheral blood, obtained on day 0 of AZD1222 vaccination. V usage is TRBV13 and J usage is TRBJ2-7; D possibly uses TRBD1 or TRBD2 (6 bases each). The clonotype was recovered from an adult in good health. In DNA form, the CDR3 reads TGTGCCAGCAGCTTACGGCCGGGGGCGGTCGAGCAGTACTTC. This encodes CASSLRPGAVEQYF.